This T cell receptor beta chain was sequenced in a study of T cells in localized non-small cell lung cancer. Study observations and caveats: The study sequenced only one region of the tumor. As a result, intratumor heterogeneity could not be excluded and remains possible.

This CDR3 comprises 17 residues. Germline-derived CDR1 and CDR2 are MDHEN and SYDVKM. Losses at the gene ends were 4 bases for V and 4 bases for J; bases not matched to a gene: 8. Turning to this clone: The antigen is not known.

The table came from immunoSEQ multiplex PCR; TCRdb's copy has only in-frame clones and leaves some out. The sample consists of about 74,000 clones, 84% of them appearing once. This sequence was found in an older female donor with stage I lung adenocarcinoma. The sequences come from peripheral blood, collected before any cancer treatment. The chain uses TRBV28 and TRBJ2-3, with 13 bases aligning to TRBD2. CDR3 coding DNA: TGTGCCAGCAGTTCGCGCACTAGCGGGGGGGCCCCAGATACGCAGTATTTT. It yields the protein CASSSRTSGGAPDTQYF.